This T cell receptor beta chain was sequenced in a study of response to subunit inactivated influenza vaccine. From germline, CDR1 is SGHNT and CDR2 YYREEE (reference sequence). V was cut by 5 bases and J by 3 bases, with 8 bases left in between. The CDR3 has 13 amino acids. General study points: Each seasonal influenza vaccination, the authors suggested, recruits few new T cells.

TCRdb fed the RT-PCR reads into MiXCR, producing one record per CDR3 protein. The data contain roughly 630,000 distinct CDR3 sequences, 14% of them singletons. About this clonotype itself: What it binds is not known.

The sample here was PBMCs from blood, taken 14 days before vaccination. This chain joins TRBV5-4 and TRBJ2-2, with TRBD1 as a possible D gene (5 bases). This sequence originates from a man aged 45-65 years who received an inactivated influenza vaccine. This CDR3 is CASRDRYTGELFF. The DNA of the CDR3 is TGTGCCAGCAGAGACAGATACACCGGGGAGCTGTTTTTT. Drawing the rest from reference TRBV5-4 and TRBJ2-2, the complete variable domain is ETGVTQSPTHLIKTRGQQVTLRCSSQSGHNTVSWYQQALGQGPQFIFQYYREEENGRGNFPPRFSGLQFPNYSSELNVNALELDDSALYLCASRDRYTGELFFGEGSRLTVL.